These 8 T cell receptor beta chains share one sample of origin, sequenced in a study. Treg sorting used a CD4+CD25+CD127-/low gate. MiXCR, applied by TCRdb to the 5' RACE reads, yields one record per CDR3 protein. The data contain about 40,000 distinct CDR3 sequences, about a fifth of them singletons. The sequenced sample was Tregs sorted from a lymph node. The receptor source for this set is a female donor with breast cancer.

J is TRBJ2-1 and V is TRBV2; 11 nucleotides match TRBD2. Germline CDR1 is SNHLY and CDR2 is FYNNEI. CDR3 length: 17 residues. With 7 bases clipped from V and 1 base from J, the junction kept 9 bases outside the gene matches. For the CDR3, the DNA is TGTGCCAGCACGCCCCTAGCGGGGGGATATTCCTACAATGAGCAGTTCTTC. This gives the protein CASTPLAGGYSYNEQFF.

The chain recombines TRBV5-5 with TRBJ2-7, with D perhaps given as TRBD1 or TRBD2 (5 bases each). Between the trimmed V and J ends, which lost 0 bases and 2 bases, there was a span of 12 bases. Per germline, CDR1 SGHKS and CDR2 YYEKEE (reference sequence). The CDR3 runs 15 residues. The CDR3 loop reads CASSLVGTGAYEQYF. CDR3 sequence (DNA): TGTGCCAGCAGCTTGGTAGGGACCGGGGCCTACGAGCAGTACTTC.

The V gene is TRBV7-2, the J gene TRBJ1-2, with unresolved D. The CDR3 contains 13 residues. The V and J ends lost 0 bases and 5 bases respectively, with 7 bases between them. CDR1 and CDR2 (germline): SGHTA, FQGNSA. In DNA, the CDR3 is TGTGCCAGCAGCTTAGCAGGATTTTATGGCTACACCTTC. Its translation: CASSLAGFYGYTF.

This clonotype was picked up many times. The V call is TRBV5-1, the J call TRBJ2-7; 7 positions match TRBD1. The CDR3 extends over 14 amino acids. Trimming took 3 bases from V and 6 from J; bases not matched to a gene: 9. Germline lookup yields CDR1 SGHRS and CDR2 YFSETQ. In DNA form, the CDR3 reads TGCGCCAGCAGCTCCAGGACAGGTTCGGCCGAGCAGTACTTC. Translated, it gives CASSSRTGSAEQYF.

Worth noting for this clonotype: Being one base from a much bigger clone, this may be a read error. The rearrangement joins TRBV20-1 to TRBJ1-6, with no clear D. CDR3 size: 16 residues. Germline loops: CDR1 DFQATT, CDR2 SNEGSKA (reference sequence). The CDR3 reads CNAREAYNRMNSPLHF. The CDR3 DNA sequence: TGCAATGCTAGAGAAGCTTACAACCGGATGAATTCACCCCTCCACTTT.

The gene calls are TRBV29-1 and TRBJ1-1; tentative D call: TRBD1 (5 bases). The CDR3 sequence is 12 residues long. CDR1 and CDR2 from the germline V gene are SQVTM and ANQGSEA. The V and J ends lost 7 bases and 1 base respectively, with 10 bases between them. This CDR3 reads CSGGAKNTEAFF. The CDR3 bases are TGCAGCGGTGGGGCGAAGAACACTGAAGCTTTCTTT.

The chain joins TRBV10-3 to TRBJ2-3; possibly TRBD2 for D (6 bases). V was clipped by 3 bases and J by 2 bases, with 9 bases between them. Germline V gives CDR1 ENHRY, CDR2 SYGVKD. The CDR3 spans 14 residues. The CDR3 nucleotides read TGTGCCATCAGTGAAGGAGGGGCCACAGATACGCAGTATTTT. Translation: CAISEGGATDTQYF.

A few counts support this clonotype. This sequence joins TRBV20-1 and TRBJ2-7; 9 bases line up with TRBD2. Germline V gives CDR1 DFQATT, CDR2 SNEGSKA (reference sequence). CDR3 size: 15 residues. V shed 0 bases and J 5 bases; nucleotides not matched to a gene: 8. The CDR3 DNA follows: TGCAGTGCTAGAGATCCCCTAGCGGGACCCCACGAGCAGTACTTC. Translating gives CSARDPLAGPHEQYF.